The subject of this entry is one TCR beta chain. The data were obtained in a study of blood T cell repertoires in COVID-19. About the research overall: There were acute and convalescent COVID-19 samples, and they came from the United States, Italy and Spain. In each case, the material was cDNA or gDNA derived from T cells, B-cell-depleted T cells, or PBMCs.

Generated by immunoSEQ multiplex PCR, the TCRdb table keeps only in-frame clones and is missing some. This table has around 300,000 clones, more than 80% appearing once. V dropped 5 bases and J dropped 4 bases, with 11 bases sitting between them. The CDR3 extends over 12 amino acids. Germline assignment: CDR1 SQVTM and CDR2 ANQGSEA. A Seattle source enrolled patients during active infection and followed them longitudinally. The receptor comes from a woman aged 50 to 65 with COVID-19, enrolled during active disease. Sequenced: peripheral blood. This chain connects TRBV29-1 to TRBJ1-2; a possible D gene is TRBD1 (5 bases). DNA for the CDR3: TGCAGCGTTCTTAGGGGTAGCTATGGCTACACCTTC. Translating gives CSVLRGSYGYTF.